The rows below give T cell receptor beta chains drawn from one sample of a study of blood T cell repertoires in COVID-19. Sequencing used immunoSEQ multiplex PCR; TCRdb keeps in-frame clones, though not all of them. The table includes approximately 400,000 clones, 83% detected once. The sample taken for sequencing was PBMCs or T cells enriched from blood (not recorded which). The receptors originated from a woman between 50 and 59 years old who had recovered from COVID-19. Both conserved end residues are trimmed from each CDR3.

J: TRBJ1-2; V: TRBV18; CDR3: ASSAVDTANYGYT
J: TRBJ1-1; V: TRBV5-1; CDR3: ASSFTGDRAEAF
J: TRBJ1-6; V: TRBV9; CDR3: ASSPQQGYNSPLH
J: TRBJ1-1; V: TRBV6-2/TRBV6-3; CDR3: ASSGWRGANTEAF
J: TRBJ2-1; V: TRBV27; CDR3: ASSSRSREGTNEQF
J: TRBJ1-4; V: TRBV19; CDR3: ASNFGLTNEKLF
J: TRBJ2-7; V: TRBV7-2; CDR3: ASSSLLEQY
J: TRBJ1-4; V: TRBV20-1; CDR3: SAERSEKLF
J: TRBJ2-5; V: TRBV3-1/TRBV3-2; CDR3: ASSQILAGETQY
J: TRBJ1-2; V: TRBV11-3; CDR3: ASSSANTLAGGYGYT
J: TRBJ1-5; V: TRBV6-5; CDR3: ASRGNSNQPQH
J: TRBJ1-2; V: TRBV25-1; CDR3: ASSDSGAGGYGYT
J: TRBJ1-1; V: TRBV19; CDR3: ASIGGLSTEAF
J: TRBJ1-2; V: TRBV19; CDR3: ASSLKGAGTNYGYT
J: TRBJ1-2; V: TRBV4-1; CDR3: ASSPLGDFYGYT
J: TRBJ2-7; V: TRBV7-2; CDR3: ATAEGASYEQY
J: TRBJ1-1; V: TRBV2; CDR3: ASRPRHGGNTEAF
J: TRBJ2-6; V: TRBV9; CDR3: ASSSHPGQGTGANVLT
J: TRBJ2-7; V: TRBV5-1; CDR3: ASSFGQYEQY
J: TRBJ2-6; V: TRBV15; CDR3: ATSREGHLSGANVLT
J: TRBJ1-1; V: TRBV15; CDR3: ATSRIRGGLRANTEAF
J: TRBJ1-2; V: TRBV12-3/TRBV12-4; CDR3: ASSQTGNYGYT
J: TRBJ1-5; V: TRBV2; CDR3: ASSLSSNQPQH
J: TRBJ2-2; V: TRBV15; CDR3: ATSRVNVKTIGPGELF
J: TRBJ2-7; V: TRBV6-5; CDR3: ASSYHPGGPYEQY
J: TRBJ1-4; V: TRBV5-4; CDR3: ASSRNQASNEKLF
J: TRBJ2-1; V: TRBV19; CDR3: ASSRGGDNEQF
J: TRBJ2-1; V: TRBV7-2; CDR3: ASSLAAGGLHEQF
J: TRBJ1-1; V: TRBV6-2/TRBV6-3; CDR3: ASSGTRGRTEAF
J: TRBJ1-6; V: TRBV4-2; CDR3: ASSQAHSNSPLH
J: TRBJ2-3; V: TRBV7-9; CDR3: ASSSGTGMTDTQY
J: TRBJ1-1; V: TRBV19; CDR3: ASSSPGGYTEAF
J: TRBJ2-3; V: TRBV6-2/TRBV6-3; CDR3: ASSDFRDSRPDTQY
J: TRBJ2-2; V: TRBV2; CDR3: ASTGLALTGELF
J: TRBJ2-5; V: TRBV7-2; CDR3: ASSLLGTSPQETQY
J: TRBJ1-6; V: TRBV28; CDR3: ASSGTGEGYNSPLH
J: TRBJ2-7; V: TRBV12-3/TRBV12-4; CDR3: ASSLGRGEQY